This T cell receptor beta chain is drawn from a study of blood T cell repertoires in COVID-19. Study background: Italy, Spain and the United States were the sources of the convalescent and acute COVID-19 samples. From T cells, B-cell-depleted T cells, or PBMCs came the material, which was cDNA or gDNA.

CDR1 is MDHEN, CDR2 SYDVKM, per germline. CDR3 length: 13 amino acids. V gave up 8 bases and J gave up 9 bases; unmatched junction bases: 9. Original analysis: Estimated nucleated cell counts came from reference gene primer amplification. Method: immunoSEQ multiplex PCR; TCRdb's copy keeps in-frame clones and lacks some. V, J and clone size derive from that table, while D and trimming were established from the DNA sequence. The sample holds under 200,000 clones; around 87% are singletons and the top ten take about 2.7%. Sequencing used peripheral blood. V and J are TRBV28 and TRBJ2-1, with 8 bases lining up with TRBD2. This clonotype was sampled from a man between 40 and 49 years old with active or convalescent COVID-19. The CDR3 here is CASGGGPGGEQFF. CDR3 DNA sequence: TGTGCCAGCGGCGGGGGGCCCGGGGGTGAGCAGTTCTTC.